A single sample gave rise to the 26 T cell receptor beta chains below, sequenced in a study of T cell changes during pregnancy in multiple sclerosis. Sequenced by immunoSEQ multiplex PCR; TCRdb stores in-frame clones only, minus some. This table holds fewer than 80,000 clones, about 93% found once. This material consisted of CD4+ T cells from peripheral blood mononuclear cells, taken after pregnancy. The origin of the receptors is a female donor with multiple sclerosis, enrolled in a pregnancy study.

V gene TRBV13 combines with J gene TRBJ2-7; 12 nucleotides align to TRBD1. After removal of 5 bases from V and 3 bases from J, the junction contained 14 bases not matched to a gene. This CDR3 has 18 amino acids. From germline, CDR1 is PRHDT and CDR2 FYEKMQ (reference sequence). The CDR3 is CASSALPGTGGQVYEQYF. CDR3 DNA: TGTGCCAGCAGCGCCCTGCCCGGGACAGGGGGCCAAGTCTACGAGCAGTACTTC.

This chain uses TRBV19 with TRBJ2-7, with 8 bases that match TRBD2. V shed 2 bases and J 2 bases; nucleotides not matched to a gene: 2. The CDR3 loop spans 14 amino acids. Germline values: CDR1 LNHDA, CDR2 SQIVND (reference sequence). CDR3 loop: CASSIPGLAYEQYF. The CDR3 region has the DNA TGTGCCAGTAGTATACCGGGACTAGCCTACGAGCAGTACTTC. Together with reference TRBV19 and TRBJ2-7, the CDR3 gives the full variable domain: DGGITQSPKYLFRKEGQNVTLSCEQNLNHDAMYWYRQDPGQGLRLIYYSQIVNDFQKGDIAEGYSVSREKKESFPLTVTSAQKNPTAFYLCASSIPGLAYEQYFGPGTRLTVT.

This chain connects TRBV7-6 to TRBJ1-1; 11 bases are a match to TRBD1. The J segment lost 5 bases and the V segment lost 2 bases, leaving 10 bases of the junction unmatched. Germline CDR1 SGHVS, CDR2 FNYEAQ. This CDR3 is 17 amino acids long. This CDR3 reads CASSLLRTGGLGTEAFF. The CDR3 DNA reads as TGTGCCAGCAGCTTATTAAGGACAGGGGGCTTAGGGACTGAAGCTTTCTTT.

The chain recombines TRBV15 with TRBJ2-7; TRBD2 might be the D (5 bases). CDR1 is LNHNV and CDR2 is YYDKDF in the germline V gene (reference sequence). This CDR3 is 14 amino acids long. V lost 0 bases to trimming and J lost 6 bases, with 12 bases between them. The CDR3: CATSRDRGVGEQYF. For the CDR3, the DNA is TGTGCCACCAGCAGAGATCGGGGAGTGGGCGAGCAGTACTTC.

The genes are TRBV5-6 and TRBJ2-3, with 9 bases aligning to TRBD2. The CDR3 totals 18 residues. The germline V gene has CDR1 SGHDT and CDR2 YYEEEE. Germline trimming cut 3 bases from V and 0 bases from J; bases unmatched to any gene: 11. Here the CDR3 reads CASSWTPASGKSTDTQYF. CDR3 in DNA: TGTGCCAGCAGCTGGACCCCCGCTAGCGGGAAAAGCACAGATACGCAGTATTTT.

This rearrangement joins TRBV5-4 to TRBJ2-3; 10 bases fit TRBD2. The CDR3 is made up of 15 amino acids. The trim removed 5 bases at V and 0 bases at J, leaving 3 bases unmatched. Germline assignment: CDR1 SGHNT and CDR2 YYREEE (reference sequence). The chain's CDR3 is CASRLAGISTDTQYF. As DNA, the CDR3 is TGTGCCAGCAGACTAGCGGGAATCAGCACAGATACGCAGTATTTT.

The V gene is TRBV2, the J gene TRBJ2-7; tentatively, D is TRBD1 (6 bases). The length of the CDR3 is 15 residues. Trimming stripped 7 bases from V and 3 bases from J, with 19 bases between. Looked up from germline, CDR1 is SNHLY and CDR2 is FYNNEI. The CDR3 is CASIITRTAYYEQYF. The CDR3 DNA reads as TGTGCCAGCATCATTACTAGGACAGCCTACTACGAGCAGTACTTC.

CDR3 in DNA: TGCACCAGCAGCTACCCGGGACAGGGACACAATGAGCAGTTCTTC. Its protein is CTSSYPGQGHNEQFF. The chain links TRBV1 to TRBJ2-1; the DNA was not used to check the table's D call, TRBD1. TRBV1 is a pseudogene locus. This CDR3 has 15 amino acids.

J is TRBJ2-1 and V is TRBV4-1; D may be TRBD1 (6 bases). The CDR3 covers 15 residues. The V end was cut by 1 base, the J end by 7 bases, with 14 bases between. CDR1 and CDR2 from the germline V gene are MGHRA and YSYEKL. The CDR3 coding sequence is TGCGCCAGCAGCCAAGTTGGGGGCAGGAGGAATGAGCAGTTCTTC. It codes for CASSQVGGRRNEQFF.

The rearrangement uses TRBV2 and TRBJ2-5, with no clear D. V shed 5 bases and J shed 3 bases, with 13 bases lying between them. CDR1 and CDR2 (germline): SNHLY, FYNNEI. The CDR3 contains 14 residues. DNA of the CDR3: TGTGCCAGCAGTCTCGAGGAGAGAAAAGAGACCCAGTACTTC. This gives the protein CASSLEERKETQYF. Together with reference TRBV2 and TRBJ2-5, the CDR3 gives the full variable domain: EPEVTQTPSHQVTQMGQEVILRCVPISNHLYFYWYRQILGQKVEFLVSFYNNEISEKSEIFDDQFSVERPDGSNFTLKIRSTKLEDSAMYFCASSLEERKETQYFGPGTRLLVL.

J is TRBJ1-3 and V is TRBV6-1; D not certain. This CDR3 spans 17 amino acids. Germline values: CDR1 MNHNS, CDR2 SASEGT. V was trimmed by 2 bases and J by 7 bases, leaving 21 bases between them. The CDR3 spells CASSEQAENFPGNTIYF. CDR3 coding DNA: TGTGCCAGCAGTGAACAAGCCGAGAATTTCCCCGGGAACACCATATATTTT.

V is TRBV19 and J is TRBJ2-3; the D gene is possibly TRBD2 (6 bases). This CDR3 region has 13 residues. The germline V gene has CDR1 LNHDA and CDR2 SQIVND (reference sequence). The V and J ends lost 11 bases and 3 bases respectively, with 15 bases between them. The CDR3 nucleotides are TGTGCCGCCGGAGGGATGTGGACAGATACGCAGTATTTT. Translation: CAAGGMWTDTQYF.

The chain uses TRBV6-5 and TRBJ1-4, with D unclear. The CDR3 is made up of 12 amino acids. V lost 3 bases and J 6 bases, leaving 5 bases between the germline ends. Germline V CDR1 and CDR2: MNHEY, SVGAGI. CDR3 sequence reads: CASSYLDEKLFF. As DNA, the CDR3 is TGTGCCAGCAGTTATCTAGATGAAAAACTGTTTTTT.

In this sample, this clone turned up once. The V and J genes are TRBV28 and TRBJ2-3; 7 positions match TRBD1. The CDR3 length is 15 residues. Germline loops: CDR1 MDHEN, CDR2 SYDVKM. The trim removed 3 bases at V and 2 bases at J, leaving 5 bases unmatched. The CDR3 DNA follows: TGTGCCAGCAGTTTGGGGGACAGACCCACAGATACGCAGTATTTT. Translation gives CASSLGDRPTDTQYF.

The genes are TRBV28 and TRBJ1-1; D may be TRBD1 (5 bases). The CDR3 runs 13 residues. Germline CDR1 reads MDHEN; CDR2 reads SYDVKM. V was shortened by 6 bases and J by 4 bases, with 12 bases between the two germline ends. CDR3 DNA: TGTGCCAGCAGGACGACCGGGGGCACTGAAGCTTTCTTT. Residues: CASRTTGGTEAFF. The complete variable domain, with remaining parts taken from reference TRBV28 and TRBJ1-1, reads DVKVTQSSRYLVKRTGEKVFLECVQDMDHENMFWYRQDPGLGLRLIYFSYDVKMKEKGDIPEGYSVSREKKERFSLILESASTNQTSMYLCASRTTGGTEAFFGQGTRLTVV.

V gene TRBV6-1 combines with J gene TRBJ2-7, with D tentatively TRBD1 (5 bases). The CDR3 length is 13 residues. Germline V gene data show CDR1 as MNHNS and CDR2 as SASEGT. With 6 bases removed from V and 7 bases from J, the gap between germline ends came to 16 bases. The CDR3 region is CASRPQGLGEQYF. For the CDR3, the DNA is TGTGCCAGCAGGCCTCAGGGCCTGGGTGAGCAGTACTTC.

The chain carries TRBV6-6 and TRBJ2-1; D may be TRBD1 (6 bases). V was shortened by 8 bases and J by 6 bases, with 14 bases between the two germline ends. Germline V gene data show CDR1 as MNHNY and CDR2 as SVGAGI (reference sequence). The CDR3 covers 13 residues. CDR3 sequence: CASEQGGFNEQFF. The DNA of the CDR3 is TGTGCCAGCGAACAGGGTGGGTTCAATGAGCAGTTCTTC.

This clone appeared a single time. The chain uses TRBV7-8 and TRBJ2-7; 7 bases map to TRBD1. V was pared by 2 bases and J by 0 bases, with 19 bases of the junction left unmatched. Germline CDR1 is SGHVS and CDR2 is FQNEAQ. The CDR3 is made up of 20 amino acids. The CDR3 spells CASSLSTDRISPQSSYEQYF. In DNA form, the CDR3 reads TGTGCCAGCAGCTTATCGACGGACAGGATTAGTCCCCAAAGCTCCTACGAGCAGTACTTC.

The chain links TRBV19 to TRBJ2-2; tentatively, D is TRBD1 (6 bases). Germline V CDR1 and CDR2: LNHDA, SQIVND (reference sequence). V shed 3 bases and J shed 0 bases, with 8 bases lying between them. CDR3 size: 15 residues. CDR3 sequence reads: CASSIPGANTGELFF. The CDR3 coding sequence is TGTGCCAGTAGTATTCCAGGGGCGAACACCGGGGAGCTGTTTTTT. The full variable domain, rest sourced from reference TRBV19 and TRBJ2-2, is DGGITQSPKYLFRKEGQNVTLSCEQNLNHDAMYWYRQDPGQGLRLIYYSQIVNDFQKGDIAEGYSVSREKKESFPLTVTSAQKNPTAFYLCASSIPGANTGELFFGEGSRLTVL.

This clone was counted once. The CDR3 sequence is CATSIPSSEAEQFF. CDR3 in DNA: TGTGCCACCAGCATCCCCTCCTCCGAGGCTGAGCAGTTCTTC. The genes are TRBV15 and TRBJ2-1, with D uncertain. The germline CDR1 and CDR2 sequences are LNHNV and YYDKDF (reference sequence). This CDR3 region has 14 residues. Between the trimmed V and J ends, which lost 4 bases and 9 bases, there was a span of 16 bases.

This chain connects TRBV29-1 to TRBJ2-3, with a possible D match to TRBD2 (5 bases). The ends were cut back, 3 bases at V and 8 bases at J, with 12 bases in the middle. CDR1 is SQVTM and CDR2 is ANQGSEA in the germline V gene. This CDR3 comprises 12 residues. CDR3: CSVDEGGSTQYF. CDR3 nucleotides: TGCAGCGTTGATGAGGGTGGTTCTACGCAGTATTTT.

The chain links TRBV7-9 to TRBJ1-5; 9 positions match TRBD1. Germline V gene data show CDR1 as SEHNR and CDR2 as FQNEAQ (reference sequence). Trimming cost V 0 bases and J 1 base; bases outside gene matches: 4. The CDR3 is 17 amino acids. CDR3 region: CASSLATGGRSNQPQHF. The CDR3 nucleotides read TGTGCCAGCAGCTTAGCCACAGGGGGCAGGAGCAATCAGCCCCAGCATTTT.

The chain combines TRBV6-5 with TRBJ2-7; 8 positions agree with TRBD1. V lost 0 bases and J lost 6; bases outside the gene matches: 1. Germline-derived CDR1 and CDR2 are MNHEY and SVGAGI. CDR3 length: 13 residues. The CDR3 nucleotides are TGTGCCAGCAGTTACTCCACAGGGGGCGAGCAGTACTTC. Protein product: CASSYSTGGEQYF.

J is TRBJ2-2 and V is TRBV11-2; perhaps TRBD2 as D (5 bases). CDR3 length: 15 amino acids. V was cut by 6 bases and J by 5 bases, with 16 bases left in between. The germline V gene has CDR1 SGHAT and CDR2 FQNNGV. DNA for the CDR3: TGTGCCAGCAGTCTCGTCCTAAGGAGGACCGGGGAGCTGTTTTTT. Its protein is CASSLVLRRTGELFF.

The V gene is TRBV7-2, the J gene TRBJ2-1; TRBD2 matches at 13 bases. CDR1 SGHTA and CDR2 FQGNSA come from the germline V gene. The CDR3 covers 15 residues. With 3 bases clipped from V and 10 bases from J, the junction kept 6 bases outside the gene matches. The DNA of the CDR3 is TGTGCCAGCAGCTTCGGACTAGCGGGAGTTGACGAGCAGTTCTTC. It yields the protein CASSFGLAGVDEQFF.

The chain joins TRBV5-6 to TRBJ2-7, with D hard to call. The CDR3 has 13 residues. CDR1 is SGHDT and CDR2 is YYEEEE in the germline V gene. V dropped 3 bases and J dropped 0 bases, with 7 bases sitting between them. The DNA of the CDR3 is TGTGCCAGCAGCTCCGACTTCTCCTACGAGCAGTACTTC. Encoded protein: CASSSDFSYEQYF. The variable domain in full, with the rest retrieved from reference TRBV5-6 and TRBJ2-7, is DAGVTQSPTHLIKTRGQQVTLRCSPKSGHDTVSWYQQALGQGPQFIFQYYEEEERQRGNFPDRFSGHQFPNYSSELNVNALLLGDSALYLCASSSDFSYEQYFGPGTRLTVT.